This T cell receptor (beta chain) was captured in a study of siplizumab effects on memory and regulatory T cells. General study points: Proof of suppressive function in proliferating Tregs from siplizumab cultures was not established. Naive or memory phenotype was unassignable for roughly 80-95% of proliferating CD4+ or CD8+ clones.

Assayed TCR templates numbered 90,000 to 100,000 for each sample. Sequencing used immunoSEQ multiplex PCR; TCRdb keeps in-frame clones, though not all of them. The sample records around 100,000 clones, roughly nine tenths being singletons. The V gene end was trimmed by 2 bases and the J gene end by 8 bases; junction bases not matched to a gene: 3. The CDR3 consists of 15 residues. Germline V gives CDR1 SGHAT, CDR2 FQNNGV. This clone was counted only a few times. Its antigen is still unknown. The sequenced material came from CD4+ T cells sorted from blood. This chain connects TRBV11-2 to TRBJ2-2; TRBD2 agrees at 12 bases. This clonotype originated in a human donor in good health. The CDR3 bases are TGTGCCAGCAGCTTATGGACTAGCGGGACGGGGGAGCTGTTTTTT. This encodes CASSLWTSGTGELFF.